This T cell receptor (beta chain) appears in the sequencing data of a study of regulatory T cells in long-lasting Graves disease. This clonotype was picked up a small number of times. Construction of TCR beta libraries relied on iRepertoire HTBI primers and on Arm-PCR targeting CDR3 regions. TCRdb ran MiXCR on the multiplex PCR reads and lists one entry per CDR3 protein. The sample lists 400,000 to 500,000 distinct CDR3 sequences; about 15% were seen once. The time point was: newly diagnosed GD, antithyroid drugs for less than 3 months. There was RNA extracted from PBMCs, and the TCR library was made from it. The V end was cut by 0 bases, the J end by 0 bases, with 9 bases between. From germline, CDR1 is LNHNV and CDR2 YYDKDF (reference sequence). This CDR3 comprises 16 residues. A further study also used this sample, focusing on T cells in Graves' hyperthyroidism and ophthalmopathy. That publication notes: The TCR CDR3 first-round RT-PCR relied on the HTBI primer set.

The sample consisted of peripheral blood mononuclear cells (PBMCs), taken at new diagnosis, from a patient treated with antithyroid drugs. The origin of this receptor is a woman between 50 and 59 years old with Graves disease. This sequence joins TRBV15 and TRBJ1-3; D is unresolved. CDR3 region: CATSRESRSSGNTIYF. The CDR3 bases are TGTGCCACCAGCAGAGAGAGCAGGAGCTCTGGAAACACCATATATTTT.